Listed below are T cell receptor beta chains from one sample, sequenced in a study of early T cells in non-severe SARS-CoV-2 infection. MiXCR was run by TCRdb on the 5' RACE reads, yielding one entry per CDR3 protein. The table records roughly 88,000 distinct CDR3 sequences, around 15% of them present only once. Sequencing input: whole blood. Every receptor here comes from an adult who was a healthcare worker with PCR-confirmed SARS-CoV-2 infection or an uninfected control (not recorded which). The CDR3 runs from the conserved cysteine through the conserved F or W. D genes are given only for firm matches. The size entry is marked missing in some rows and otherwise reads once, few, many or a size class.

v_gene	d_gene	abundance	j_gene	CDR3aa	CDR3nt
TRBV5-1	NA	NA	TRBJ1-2	CASSLILATNYGYTF	TGCGCCAGCAGCTTGATACTAGCAACTAACTATGGCTACACCTTC
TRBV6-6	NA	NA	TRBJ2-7	CASSSSSLEQYF	TGTGCCAGCAGTTCCTCTAGTTTAGAGCAGTACTTC
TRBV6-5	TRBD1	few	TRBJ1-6	CASSPRDRGSSPLHF	TGTGCCAGCAGTCCGCGGGACAGGGGTTCCTCACCCCTCCACTTT
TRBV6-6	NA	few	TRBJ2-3	CASSYSGFSPDTQYF	TGTGCCAGCAGTTACTCGGGCTTCTCCCCCGATACGCAGTATTTT
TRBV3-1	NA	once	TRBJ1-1	CASSQVHTSNTEAFF	TGTGCCAGCAGCCAAGTGCACACATCGAACACTGAAGCTTTCTTT
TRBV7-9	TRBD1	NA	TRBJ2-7	CASSFQLGQGNYEQYF	TGTGCCAGCAGCTTCCAACTAGGACAGGGGAACTACGAGCAGTACTTC
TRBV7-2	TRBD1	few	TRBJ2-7	CASSPWTGQNYEQYF	TGTGCCAGCAGCCCCTGGACAGGGCAAAACTACGAGCAGTACTTC
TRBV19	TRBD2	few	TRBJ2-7	CASSIRLAGALSYEQYF	TGTGCCAGTAGTATCCGACTAGCGGGGGCTTTATCCTACGAGCAGTACTTC
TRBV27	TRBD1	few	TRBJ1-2	CASSTGTGGNNYGYTF	TGTGCCAGCAGTACCGGGACAGGGGGCAATAACTATGGCTACACCTTC
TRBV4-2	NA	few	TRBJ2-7	CASSPGGRVGSEQYF	TGTGCCAGCAGCCCAGGTGGCAGGGTCGGGAGCGAGCAGTACTTC
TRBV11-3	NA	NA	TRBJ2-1	CASSLDKSSYNEQFF	TGTGCCAGCAGCTTAGATAAGAGCTCCTACAATGAGCAGTTCTTC
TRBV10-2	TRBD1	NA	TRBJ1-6	CASLSGAGGNSPLHF	TGCGCCAGCTTGTCAGGGGCAGGGGGCAACTCACCCCTCCACTTT
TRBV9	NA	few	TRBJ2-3	CASSVSGGTDTQYF	TGTGCCAGCAGCGTCTCCGGGGGCACAGATACGCAGTATTTT
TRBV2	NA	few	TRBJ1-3	CAGGTFETIYF	TGTGCCGGTGGGACATTTGAGACCATATATTTT
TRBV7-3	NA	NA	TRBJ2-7	CASSLRQIPHEQYF	TGTGCCAGCAGCTTAAGACAGATCCCCCACGAGCAGTACTTC
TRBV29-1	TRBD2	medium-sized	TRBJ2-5	CSVVPRPGLAGGLQETQYF	TGCAGCGTCGTTCCCCGACCGGGACTAGCGGGGGGATTACAAGAGACCCAGTACTTC
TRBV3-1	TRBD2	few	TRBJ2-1	CASSLDTSGVGNEQFF	TGTGCCAGCAGCCTCGATACTAGCGGGGTTGGGAATGAGCAGTTCTTC
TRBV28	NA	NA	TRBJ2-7	CASSLPNIYEQYF	TGTGCCAGCAGTTTGCCCAATATCTACGAGCAGTACTTC
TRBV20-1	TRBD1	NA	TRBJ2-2	CSASSPRTGNTGELFF	TGCAGTGCTAGTTCCCCCCGGACAGGGAACACCGGGGAGCTGTTTTTT
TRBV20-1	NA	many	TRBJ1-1	CSAIPQNTEAFF	TGCAGTGCTATCCCCCAGAACACTGAAGCTTTCTTT
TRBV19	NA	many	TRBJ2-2	CASSPPLDTGELFF	TGTGCCAGTAGTCCCCCCCTTGACACCGGGGAGCTGTTTTTT
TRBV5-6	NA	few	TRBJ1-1	CASSVGTLERTEAFF	TGTGCCAGCAGCGTGGGGACACTAGAACGCACTGAAGCTTTCTTT
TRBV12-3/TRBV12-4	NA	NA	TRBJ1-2	CASSFVSEGYTF	TGTGCCAGCAGTTTCGTATCGGAAGGCTACACCTTC
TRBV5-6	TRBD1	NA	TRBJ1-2	CASSLRQGGYTF	TGTGCCAGCAGCCTCCGACAGGGCGGCTACACCTTC
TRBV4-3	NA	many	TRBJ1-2	CASSQDMTVGYGYTF	TGCGCCAGCAGCCAAGATATGACAGTTGGCTATGGCTACACCTTC
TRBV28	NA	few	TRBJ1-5	CASSLGPDRWSNQPQHF	TGTGCCAGCAGTTTAGGGCCAGACAGGTGGAGCAATCAGCCCCAGCATTTT
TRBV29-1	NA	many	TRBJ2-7	CSVEQGVGYEQYF	TGCAGCGTCGAACAGGGAGTCGGTTACGAGCAGTACTTC